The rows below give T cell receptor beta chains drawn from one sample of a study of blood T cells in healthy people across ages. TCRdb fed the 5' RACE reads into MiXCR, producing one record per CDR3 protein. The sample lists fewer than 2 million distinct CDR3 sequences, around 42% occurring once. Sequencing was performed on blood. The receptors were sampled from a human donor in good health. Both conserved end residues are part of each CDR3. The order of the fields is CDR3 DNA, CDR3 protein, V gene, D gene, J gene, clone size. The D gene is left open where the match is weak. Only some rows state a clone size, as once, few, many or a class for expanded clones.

TGTGCCAGCAGTCACCCAGGACTAGCGGGGGCAGAGGAGGAGCAGTTCTTC CASSHPGLAGAEEEQFF TRBV12-3/TRBV12-4 TRBD2 TRBJ2-1 NA
TGTGCCAGCAACAACCCTCGATCGGGGAGCTATGGCTACACCTTC CASNNPRSGSYGYTF TRBV12-3/TRBV12-4 NA TRBJ1-2 NA
TGTGCCAGCAGTCGGGACCTCACAGATACGCAGTATTTT CASSRDLTDTQYF TRBV2 NA TRBJ2-3 few
TGTGCCAGCAGCTTTCTTTCAGGGGGTAGGGGCAATGAGCAGTTCTTC CASSFLSGGRGNEQFF TRBV11-1 TRBD1 TRBJ2-1 few
TGCGCCAGTAGCCAAGTAGAGGGGAGTATCTACGAGCAGTACTTC CASSQVEGSIYEQYF TRBV4-3 NA TRBJ2-7 NA
TGTGCCATCAGTGAGCCCCCAGGGGTGGGCGAGCAGTACTTC CAISEPPGVGEQYF TRBV10-3 NA TRBJ2-7 few
TGTGCCAGCAGCCAAGATATGGTAGCGGGGGTGCAAGAGACCCAGTACTTC CASSQDMVAGVQETQYF TRBV3-1 TRBD2 TRBJ2-5 NA
TGCAGTGCTTTCGACCCGGGACAGGGGTACACAGATACGCAGTATTTT CSAFDPGQGYTDTQYF TRBV20-1 TRBD1 TRBJ2-3 many
TGTGCCAGCAGTCGTCAGGGTTGGGACACTGAAGCTTTCTTT CASSRQGWDTEAFF TRBV27 NA TRBJ1-1 few
TGTGCCAGCAGCTTAAGACCGAAGCGGGGGACTAGTAGCACAGATACGCAGTATTTT CASSLRPKRGTSSTDTQYF TRBV7-2 TRBD2 TRBJ2-3 NA
TGTGCCAGCAGTGAGGGGCGGTATAGCAATCAGCCCCAGCATTTT CASSEGRYSNQPQHF TRBV2 NA TRBJ1-5 NA
TGTGCCAGCAGCTTAGACGGCGGCTGGGACTACAATGAGCAGTTCTTC CASSLDGGWDYNEQFF TRBV7-2 NA TRBJ2-1 NA
TGTGCCACCGCTTACCAGGGAACTAACTATGGCTACACCTTC CATAYQGTNYGYTF TRBV2 NA TRBJ1-2 NA
TGTGCCAGCAGGAAATACAGGGGGCTGTTATATGGAAACACCATATATTTT CASRKYRGLLYGNTIYF TRBV12-3/TRBV12-4 TRBD1 TRBJ1-3 NA
TGCAGTGCTAGAGCACAGGCTTTTCGCCGTCACACGGGGGAATACGAGCAGTACTTC CSARAQAFRRHTGEYEQYF TRBV20-1 NA TRBJ2-7 few
TGTGTCAGCAGCGCGGGGACCCGCTCTGGAAACACCATATATTTT CVSSAGTRSGNTIYF TRBV14 NA TRBJ1-3 NA
TGCGCCAGCAGCCAAAACTACGGACAGGGATGGCAGCCCCAGCATTTT CASSQNYGQGWQPQHF TRBV4-3 TRBD1 TRBJ1-5 NA
TGTGCCAGCAGCTCCCCAGGGGCACTATGGTTCTTC CASSSPGALWFF TRBV13 NA TRBJ2-1 NA
TGCGCCAGCAGCCAAGATAACCGGCAGCCACCCTCCTCCTACGAGCAGTACTTC CASSQDNRQPPSSYEQYF TRBV4-1 NA TRBJ2-7 NA
TGCAGTGCTAGAGGCTCCGGAGGGGAGGCTGGCACGGATACGCAGTATTTT CSARGSGGEAGTDTQYF TRBV20-1 NA TRBJ2-3 NA
TGTGCCAGCAGCATAACGGCAAGGAAGGGTGAGCAGTTCTTC CASSITARKGEQFF TRBV11-1 NA TRBJ2-1 NA
TGCGCCAGCAGCTTGACAGGAAAAGGCACCGGGGAGCTGTTTTTT CASSLTGKGTGELFF TRBV5-1 NA TRBJ2-2 NA
TGTGCCATCAGTGAGGACTTTGGGACCCAGTACTTC CAISEDFGTQYF TRBV10-3 NA TRBJ2-5 few
TGTGCCAGCAATCTAGCGGGTGGGCGAGAGACCCAGTACTTC CASNLAGGRETQYF TRBV3-1 TRBD2 TRBJ2-5 NA
TGCGCCAGCAGCCTAGATTGGACTAGCGGGGTTTACAATGAGCAGTTCTTC CASSLDWTSGVYNEQFF TRBV4-3 TRBD2 TRBJ2-1 NA
TGCAGTGCCACCACGCCGTATGGAGTCGGTGAAAAACTGTTTTTT CSATTPYGVGEKLFF TRBV20-1 NA TRBJ1-4 NA
TGTGCCAGCACCCGTAGAGGACAGGGGAGGGGCTACACCTTC CASTRRGQGRGYTF TRBV6-5 TRBD1 TRBJ1-2 few
TGCAGTGCTAGAGTGTTCGGTGCCTACGGGACTAGTTTTTACGAGCAGTACTTC CSARVFGAYGTSFYEQYF TRBV20-1 TRBD2 TRBJ2-7 NA
TGTGCCAGCAGCCGATCAGACAGCTTCACAGATACGCAGTATTTT CASSRSDSFTDTQYF TRBV7-9 NA TRBJ2-3 NA
TGTGCCAGCAGCCCTAGGGGGGCGCAGGCTCTAGACTACGAGCAGTACTTC CASSPRGAQALDYEQYF TRBV7-2 NA TRBJ2-7 NA
TGCAGCGTTGGGGGCAGGGTCGTGGAAGCTTTCTTT CSVGGRVVEAFF TRBV29-1 NA TRBJ1-1 NA
TGCGCCAGCAGCCGGGGACAGGGGTTCGATGAGCAGTTCTTC CASSRGQGFDEQFF TRBV4-1 TRBD1 TRBJ2-1 NA
TGTGCCAGCAGCTTAGAGGGGACTAGCCCCACCTACGAGCAGTACTTC CASSLEGTSPTYEQYF TRBV7-2 TRBD2 TRBJ2-7 few
TGTGCTAGTGGTTTGGTTTTCCCGGATACTCAAAACTCCTACGAGCAGTACTTC CASGLVFPDTQNSYEQYF TRBV12-5 NA TRBJ2-7 few
TGCGCCAGCAGCCGCGGGACAGGGGAGGCCTATGGCTACACCTTC CASSRGTGEAYGYTF TRBV5-1 TRBD1 TRBJ1-2 few
TGTGCCAGCAGTCCCGTTGGACAGGGTCTTTACAATGAGCAGTTCTTC CASSPVGQGLYNEQFF TRBV7-2 TRBD1 TRBJ2-1 few
TGTGCCAGCACTGGAGTCGGGAACGAGCAGTACTTC CASTGVGNEQYF TRBV28 NA TRBJ2-7 NA
TGCGCCAGCAGGCCAAGGCTATCAGGGATGAACACTGAAGCTTTCTTT CASRPRLSGMNTEAFF TRBV4-3 NA TRBJ1-1 NA
TGTGCCAGCAGCTTGGCTCAGGGAAACTCCTACGAGCAGTATTTC CASSLAQGNSYEQYF TRBV5-5 NA TRBJ2-7 NA
TGTGCCAGCAGCCGGGGAAGGACTCGCGAGCAGTACTTC CASSRGRTREQYF TRBV5-6 NA TRBJ2-7 NA
TGTGCCAGCAGCTACTGGGGGGGCCTTGACGAGCAGTTCTTC CASSYWGGLDEQFF TRBV7-9 NA TRBJ2-1 NA
TGTGCCAGCAATCCGATAGGGGGCTATCGGGAGACCCAGTACTTC CASNPIGGYRETQYF TRBV6-1 TRBD1 TRBJ2-5 NA
TGCGCCAGCAGCCTACACACGGGGGGGCGGAATGAGCAGTTCTTC CASSLHTGGRNEQFF TRBV4-1 TRBD2 TRBJ2-1 few
TGTGCCAGCAATCGAGGTCTAGCGTCCTACAACGAGCAGTACTTC CASNRGLASYNEQYF TRBV2 NA TRBJ2-7 NA
TGTGCCGGCAGTCGGGACGGAGGCACAGATACGCAGTATTTT CAGSRDGGTDTQYF TRBV2 NA TRBJ2-3 NA
TGTGCCATCAGTGTGGGACAGTCCTCATCATATGGCTACACCTTC CAISVGQSSSYGYTF TRBV10-3 TRBD1 TRBJ1-2 once
TGCGCCAGCAGCCAAGATCCTTCAGGGGCTGGTTTCGAGCAGTACTTC CASSQDPSGAGFEQYF TRBV4-1 NA TRBJ2-7 NA
TGTGCCAGCAGTTTGGGATGGGGAGGCAATGAGCAGTTCTTC CASSLGWGGNEQFF TRBV28 NA TRBJ2-1 NA
TGTGCCAGCAGCCAAGCGACCCGGGACAGGGACTATGGCTACACCTTC CASSQATRDRDYGYTF TRBV4-2 TRBD1 TRBJ1-2 few
TGTGCCAGCAGCCAATTGTTGGGCACTGAAGCTTTCTTT CASSQLLGTEAFF TRBV16 NA TRBJ1-1 NA
TGTGCCAGCAGCTGGGCAGATTTATTCACCGGGGAGCTGTTTTTT CASSWADLFTGELFF TRBV7-2 NA TRBJ2-2 few
TGTGCCAGCAGCCCATCAGCGGGACAGACCTCCTACGAGCAGTACTTC CASSPSAGQTSYEQYF TRBV27 NA TRBJ2-7 NA
TGCAGCACCGGACCGGACGAGACCCAGTACTTC CSTGPDETQYF TRBV29-1 NA TRBJ2-5 NA
TGTGCCAGCAGTGGACCAGCGGGGGGTAGCGGGGATACGCAGTATTTT CASSGPAGGSGDTQYF TRBV6-1 TRBD2 TRBJ2-3 NA
TGTGCCACTAACGAGCGGAATGAGCAGTTCTTC CATNERNEQFF TRBV6-6 NA TRBJ2-1 NA
TGTGCCAGCAGTTTGGACGGAACCTCCTACGGGCAGTACTTC CASSLDGTSYGQYF TRBV12-3/TRBV12-4 NA TRBJ2-7 NA
TGTGCCAGCATTTTGACCGGGACTAGCTCCTACGAGCAGTACTTC CASILTGTSSYEQYF TRBV6-1 TRBD2 TRBJ2-7 few
TGTGCCAGCAGTTTATTTATCCAGCGGGGGTACAATGAGCAGTTCTTC CASSLFIQRGYNEQFF TRBV28 TRBD2 TRBJ2-1 NA
TGTGCCAGCGCAACCACGGACAGGGGACGACAGCCCCAGCATTTT CASATTDRGRQPQHF TRBV28 TRBD1 TRBJ1-5 NA
TGTGCCAGCAGCTTCGCCCGGGGTTATAATCAGCCCCAGCATTTT CASSFARGYNQPQHF TRBV7-9 NA TRBJ1-5 NA